A selection of T cell receptor beta chains follows, all from one sample in a study of CD8+CD57+ T cells in acquired aplastic anemia. TCRdb redid the calling of the reads with MiXCR, one entry per CDR3 protein. The sample holds around 150,000 distinct CDR3 sequences, around two fifths seen once. Sequenced input: sorted CD4+, CD8+, or CD8+CD57+ T cells (not recorded which) from PBMCs. Source of these receptors: a human donor in good health, serving as a control. CDR3s include the opening cysteine and the closing phenylalanine or tryptophan. D genes are given only for firm matches. Where a row states a size, it is once, few, many or the class of an expanded clone; other rows omit it.

TRBV6-4	.	many	TRBJ1-4	CASSVRQVNEKLFF	TGTGCCAGCAGTGTAAGGCAGGTTAATGAAAAACTGTTTTTT
TRBV20-1	.	many	TRBJ1-2	CSATDPGFYGYTF	TGCAGTGCTACCGACCCAGGGTTTTATGGCTACACCTTC
TRBV11-2	TRBD2	many	TRBJ2-5	CASSFLLAGQETQYF	TGTGCCAGCAGCTTTTTGCTAGCGGGCCAAGAGACCCAGTACTTC
TRBV3-1	.	.	TRBJ2-1	CASSRSGGTTVKEQFF	TGTGCCAGCAGCCGTAGCGGCGGGACCACGGTCAAGGAGCAGTTCTTC
TRBV30	.	few	TRBJ1-2	CAWRANGHDGDGYTF	TGTGCCTGGAGGGCAAATGGACACGATGGGGATGGCTACACCTTC
TRBV20-1	TRBD2	.	TRBJ2-1	CSATGLAVLNEQFF	TGCAGTGCGACCGGACTAGCGGTCCTCAATGAGCAGTTCTTC
TRBV11-2	.	many	TRBJ2-7	CASSLEVAGPYEQYF	TGTGCCAGCAGCTTAGAGGTCGCCGGGCCCTACGAGCAGTACTTC
TRBV6-1	.	many	TRBJ2-2	CASTLSFGELFF	TGTGCCAGCACACTGTCGTTTGGGGAGCTGTTTTTT
TRBV10-3	TRBD1	.	TRBJ2-7	CASSERDRASYEQYF	TGTGCCAGCAGTGAAAGGGACAGGGCTTCCTACGAGCAGTACTTC
TRBV7-8	TRBD1	.	TRBJ1-5	CASSVTGGGSQPQHF	TGTGCCAGCAGCGTCACAGGGGGTGGCAGTCAGCCCCAGCATTTT
TRBV10-3	TRBD1	.	TRBJ1-2	CAISESGKRGGGSYGYTF	TGTGCCATCAGTGAGTCGGGGAAACGAGGGGGCGGGAGCTATGGCTACACCTTC
TRBV29-1	TRBD2	many	TRBJ2-7	CSVGGGAGEQYF	TGCAGCGTGGGGGGGGGAGCGGGGGAGCAGTACTTC
TRBV29-1	TRBD1	.	TRBJ1-4	CSALDRVLGEKLFF	TGCAGCGCCCTAGACAGGGTTTTAGGCGAAAAACTGTTTTTT
TRBV2	.	many	TRBJ2-2	CASSEGFTGELFF	TGTGCCAGCAGTGAAGGGTTCACCGGGGAGCTGTTTTTT
TRBV6-1	TRBD2	many	TRBJ2-5	CASTPSGGVETQYF	TGTGCCAGCACCCCTAGCGGGGGGGTTGAGACCCAGTACTTC
TRBV24-1	.	many	TRBJ1-3	CATSDFGGNSGNTIYF	TGTGCCACCAGTGATTTCGGCGGAAACTCTGGAAACACCATATATTTT
TRBV7-9	.	.	TRBJ2-7	CASSQRFDEQYF	TGTGCCAGCAGCCAAAGGTTCGACGAGCAGTACTTC
TRBV15	.	.	TRBJ2-6	CATSRDQTGANVLTF	TGTGCCACCAGCAGAGATCAAACTGGGGCCAACGTCCTGACTTTC
TRBV7-8	TRBD2	few	TRBJ2-5	CASSPPGLAGEQETQYF	TGTGCCAGCAGCCCACCCGGACTAGCGGGAGAACAAGAGACCCAGTACTTC
TRBV2	.	.	TRBJ2-1	CASRWTEINEQFF	TGTGCCAGCAGATGGACTGAGATCAATGAGCAGTTCTTC
TRBV20-1	.	.	TRBJ2-7	CSAEGMGVNLYEQYF	TGCAGTGCTGAAGGCATGGGGGTCAATCTCTACGAGCAGTACTTC
TRBV11-2	.	.	TRBJ2-1	CASSPFPLCSYNEQFF	TGTGCCAGCAGCCCCTTCCCACTGTGCTCCTACAATGAGCAGTTCTTC
TRBV6-1	.	many	TRBJ2-4	CASIPGRLNIQYF	TGTGCCAGCATCCCAGGACGGCTCAACATTCAGTACTTC
TRBV19	.	many	TRBJ1-1	CASNKDRLNTEAFF	TGTGCCAGTAATAAAGACAGGCTGAACACTGAAGCTTTCTTT
TRBV7-9	.	.	TRBJ1-6	CASSLAQSSPLHF	TGTGCCAGCAGCTTAGCGCAAAGTTCACCCCTCCACTTT
TRBV3-1	.	many	TRBJ2-7	CASSQAAGQNYEQYF	TGTGCCAGCAGCCAAGCCGCGGGACAAAACTACGAGCAGTACTTC
TRBV6-5	.	.	TRBJ2-1	CASSYPANEQFF	TGTGCCAGCAGTTACCCCGCCAATGAGCAGTTCTTC
TRBV10-3	.	.	TRBJ1-6	CASSGGSPLHF	TGTGCCTCCAGCGGGGGTTCACCCCTCCACTTT
TRBV6-5	.	many	TRBJ1-1	CASSYSGLGNTEAFF	TGTGCCAGCAGTTACTCAGGCTTGGGGAACACTGAAGCTTTCTTT
TRBV7-9	.	many	TRBJ1-1	CASSLIQTEAFF	TGTGCCAGCAGCCTTATACAAACTGAAGCTTTCTTT
TRBV5-1	.	many	TRBJ1-6	CASSETPNSPLHF	TGCGCCAGCAGCGAGACCCCTAATTCCCCCCTCCACTTT
TRBV6-5	.	.	TRBJ1-4	CASSYGWSGLNEKLFF	TGTGCCAGCAGTTACGGGTGGTCGGGTCTCAATGAAAAACTGTTTTTT
TRBV20-1	.	few	TRBJ1-4	CSARAYRGATNEKLFF	TGCAGTGCTAGAGCCTACCGGGGTGCAACTAATGAAAAACTGTTTTTT
TRBV25-1	.	few	TRBJ1-6	CASSEWPGGNSPLHF	TGTGCCAGCAGTGAATGGCCAGGAGGCAATTCACCCCTCCACTTT
TRBV5-5	.	.	TRBJ2-7	CASSLSPRDYEQYF	TGTGCCAGCAGCTTGTCCCCCCGGGACTACGAGCAGTACTTC
TRBV6-1	TRBD1	.	TRBJ1-1	CASSGLGRGLGTEAFF	TGTGCCAGCAGTGGATTGGGCAGGGGGCTTGGCACTGAAGCTTTCTTT
TRBV5-4	.	.	TRBJ2-4	CASSLVGAKNIQYF	TGTGCCAGCAGCTTGGTCGGGGCCAAAAACATTCAGTACTTC
TRBV15	TRBD1	.	TRBJ1-2	CATSIETGGNNYGYTF	TGTGCCACCAGCATAGAGACAGGGGGTAATAACTATGGCTACACCTTC
TRBV30	.	.	TRBJ1-2	CAGRGTAGGYTF	TGTGCCGGGCGGGGCACGGCCGGGGGCTACACCTTC
TRBV14	.	.	TRBJ1-2	CASSQDVGLGYGYTF	TGTGCCAGCAGCCAAGATGTAGGCCTTGGGTATGGCTACACCTTC
TRBV11-3	.	.	TRBJ2-5	CASSLAAGTPQETQYF	TGTGCCAGCAGCTTAGCCGCCGGGACACCTCAAGAGACCCAGTACTTC
TRBV12-3/TRBV12-4	.	many	TRBJ1-6	CASSTLNSPLHF	TGTGCCAGCAGTACTCTGAATTCACCCCTCCACTTT
TRBV5-1	.	.	TRBJ2-3	CASSLRQTSTDTQYF	TGCGCCAGCAGCTTGAGGCAGACTAGTACAGATACGCAGTATTTT
TRBV19	TRBD2	few	TRBJ2-2	CASTRTSGNGELFF	TGTGCCAGTACTCGGACTAGCGGAAACGGGGAGCTGTTTTTT
TRBV20-1	TRBD2	.	TRBJ2-1	CSARPTSGGDYNEQFF	TGCAGTGCTAGACCTACTAGCGGGGGCGACTACAATGAGCAGTTCTTC